This section outlines one T cell receptor beta chain sequence together with its context. Source study methods: The authors estimated nucleated cell counts from reference gene primer amplification. Clones were sequenced by immunoSEQ multiplex PCR, and TCRdb holds only the in-frame ones, with some missing. V, J and clone size derive from that table, while D and trimming were established from the DNA sequence. The sample contains 150,000 or so clones, 87% of which appear only once. The sample belongs to a study of blood T cell repertoires in COVID-19. Study information: Both acute and convalescent COVID-19 samples were obtained from the United States, Italy and Spain.

Participant age was about 18 to 100 years, and participants resided in about 25 US areas. A PCR-confirmed or clinician-diagnosed COVID-19 case had contacted exposed participants within 2 weeks of entry. The trim removed 2 bases at V and 2 bases at J, leaving 3 bases unmatched. Germline values: CDR1 MNHEY, CDR2 SVGAGI. This CDR3 is 15 amino acids long. The source material was PBMCs or T cells enriched from blood (not recorded which). The chain uses TRBV6-5 and TRBJ2-7; 10 bases align to TRBD2. The receptor comes from a woman in her thirties or forties who had been exposed to COVID-19. CDR3 amino acids: CASSYELAGPYEQYF. The CDR3 DNA reads TGTGCCAGCAGTTACGAACTAGCGGGACCCTACGAGCAGTACTTC.